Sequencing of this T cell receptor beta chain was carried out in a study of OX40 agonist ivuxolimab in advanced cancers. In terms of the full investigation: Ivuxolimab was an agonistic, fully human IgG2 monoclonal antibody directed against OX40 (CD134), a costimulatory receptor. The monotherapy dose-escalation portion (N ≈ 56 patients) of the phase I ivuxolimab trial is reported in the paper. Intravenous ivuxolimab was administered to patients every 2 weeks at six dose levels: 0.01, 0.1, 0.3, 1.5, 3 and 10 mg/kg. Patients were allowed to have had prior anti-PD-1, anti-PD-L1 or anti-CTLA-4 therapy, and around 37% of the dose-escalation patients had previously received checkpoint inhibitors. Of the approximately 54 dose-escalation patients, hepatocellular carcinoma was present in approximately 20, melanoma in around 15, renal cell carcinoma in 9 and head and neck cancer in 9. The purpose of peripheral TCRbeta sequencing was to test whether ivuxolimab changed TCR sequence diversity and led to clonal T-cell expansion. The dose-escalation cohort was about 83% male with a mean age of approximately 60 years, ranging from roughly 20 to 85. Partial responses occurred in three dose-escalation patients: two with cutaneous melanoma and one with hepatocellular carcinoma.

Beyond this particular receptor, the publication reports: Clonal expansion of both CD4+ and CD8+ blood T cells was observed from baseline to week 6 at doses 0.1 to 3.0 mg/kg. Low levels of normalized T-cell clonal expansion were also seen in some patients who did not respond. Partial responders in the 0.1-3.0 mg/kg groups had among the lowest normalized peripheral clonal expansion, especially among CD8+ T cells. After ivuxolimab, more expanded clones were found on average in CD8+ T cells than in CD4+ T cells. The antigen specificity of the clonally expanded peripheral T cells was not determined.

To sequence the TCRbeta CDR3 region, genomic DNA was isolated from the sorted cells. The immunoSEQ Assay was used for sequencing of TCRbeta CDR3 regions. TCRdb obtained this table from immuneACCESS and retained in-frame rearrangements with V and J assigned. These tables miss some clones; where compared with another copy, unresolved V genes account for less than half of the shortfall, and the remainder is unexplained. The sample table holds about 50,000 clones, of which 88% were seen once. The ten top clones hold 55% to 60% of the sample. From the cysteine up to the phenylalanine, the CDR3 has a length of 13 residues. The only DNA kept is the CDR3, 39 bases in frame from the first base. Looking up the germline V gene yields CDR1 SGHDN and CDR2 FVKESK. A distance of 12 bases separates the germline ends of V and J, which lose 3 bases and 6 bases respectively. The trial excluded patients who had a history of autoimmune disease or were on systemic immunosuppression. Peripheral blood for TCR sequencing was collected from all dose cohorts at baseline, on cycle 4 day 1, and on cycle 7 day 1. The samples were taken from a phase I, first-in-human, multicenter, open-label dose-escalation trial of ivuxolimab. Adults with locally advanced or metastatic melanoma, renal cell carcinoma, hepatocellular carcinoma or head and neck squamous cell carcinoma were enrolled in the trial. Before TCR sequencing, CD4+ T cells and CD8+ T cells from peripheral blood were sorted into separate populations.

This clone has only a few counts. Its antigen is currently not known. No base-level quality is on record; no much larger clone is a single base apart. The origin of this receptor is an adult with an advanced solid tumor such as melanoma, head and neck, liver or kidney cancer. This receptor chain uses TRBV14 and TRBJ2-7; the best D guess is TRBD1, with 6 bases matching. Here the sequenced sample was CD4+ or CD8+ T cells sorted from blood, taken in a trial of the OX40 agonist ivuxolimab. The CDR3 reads CASSQGQNAEQYF. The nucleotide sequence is TGTGCCAGCAGCCAGGGACAAAATGCCGAGCAGTACTTC.